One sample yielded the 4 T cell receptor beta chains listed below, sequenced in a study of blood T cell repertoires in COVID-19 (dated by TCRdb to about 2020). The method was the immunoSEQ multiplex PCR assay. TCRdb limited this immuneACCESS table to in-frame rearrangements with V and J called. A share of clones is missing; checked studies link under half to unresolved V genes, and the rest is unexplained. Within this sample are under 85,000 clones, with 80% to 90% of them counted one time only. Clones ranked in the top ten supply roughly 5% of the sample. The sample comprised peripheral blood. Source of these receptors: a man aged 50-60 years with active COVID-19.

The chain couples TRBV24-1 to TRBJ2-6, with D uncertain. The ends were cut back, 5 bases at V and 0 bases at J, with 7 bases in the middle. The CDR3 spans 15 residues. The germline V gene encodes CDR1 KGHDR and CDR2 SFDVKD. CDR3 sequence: CATSGASSGANVLTF. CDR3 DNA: TGTGCCACCAGTGGGGCCTCCTCTGGGGCCAACGTCCTGACTTTC.

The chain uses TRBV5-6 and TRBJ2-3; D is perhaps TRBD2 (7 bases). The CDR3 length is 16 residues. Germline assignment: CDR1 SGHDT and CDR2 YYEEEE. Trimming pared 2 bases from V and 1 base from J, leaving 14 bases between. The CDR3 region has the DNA TGTGCCAGCAGCTTCCGAGGGGGGGCCGGCACAGATACGCAGTATTTT. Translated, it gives CASSFRGGAGTDTQYF.

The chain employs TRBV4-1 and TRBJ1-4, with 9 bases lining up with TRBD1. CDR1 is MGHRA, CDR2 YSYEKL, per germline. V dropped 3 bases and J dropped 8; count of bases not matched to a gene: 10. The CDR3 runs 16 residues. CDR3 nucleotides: TGCGCCAGCAGCCACCCCCCCGGACAGGGGTTCGAAAAACTGTTTTTT. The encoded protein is CASSHPPGQGFEKLFF.

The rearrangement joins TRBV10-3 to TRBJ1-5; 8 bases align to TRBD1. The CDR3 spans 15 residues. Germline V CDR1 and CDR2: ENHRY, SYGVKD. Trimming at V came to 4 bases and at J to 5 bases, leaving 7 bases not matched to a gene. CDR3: CAISGSGGGDQPQHF. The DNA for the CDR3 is TGTGCCATCAGTGGGTCAGGGGGCGGGGATCAGCCCCAGCATTTT.